This T cell receptor (beta chain) originates from a study of cytomegalovirus exposure and HLA in healthy donors. Whole-study results and caveats: A prior analysis recorded that most TCR beta V segments were productive about 90% or about 30% of the time. It has been reported that TCR beta sequences accurately predicted the HLA-A and HLA-B alleles of most subjects. Researchers had no immune exposure information except CMV serostatus available.

The PCR employed 60 Vbeta primers together with 13 Jbeta primers. The data were produced by immunoSEQ multiplex PCR, yet TCRdb's version contains in-frame clones alone and is incomplete. The sample carries 200,000 to 300,000 clones, approximately 84% recorded once. Points on this clone: The antigen remains undetermined.

Germline V CDR1 and CDR2: LGHNA, YSLEER. V dropped 0 bases and J dropped 0; count of bases not matched to a gene: 7. This CDR3 has 17 amino acids. The sequenced sample was PBMCs. The chain is built from TRBV4-3 and TRBJ2-7; 8 bases are a match to TRBD2. The origin of this receptor is a woman aged 40 to 49 in good health and CMV-seropositive. The CDR3 region is CASSQDLLAELSYEQYF. The CDR3 DNA reads as TGCGCCAGCAGCCAAGATTTACTAGCGGAGCTCTCCTACGAGCAGTACTTC.